The 8 T cell receptor beta chains below come from one sample, sequenced in a study of blood T cell repertoires in COVID-19. Sequenced by immunoSEQ multiplex PCR; TCRdb stores in-frame clones only, minus some. The table includes some 190,000 clones, 80% to 90% detected once. The specimen sequenced was peripheral blood. Receptor source: a human donor with active or convalescent COVID-19. The donor label of this sample is uncertain.

The V and J genes are TRBV5-1 and TRBJ2-2; weak D call: TRBD1 (6 bases). Germline values: CDR1 SGHRS, CDR2 YFSETQ. This CDR3 is built from 15 residues. With 4 bases removed from V and 0 bases from J, the gap between germline ends came to 10 bases. The CDR3 reads CASSPTGPNTGELFF. In DNA form, the CDR3 reads TGCGCCAGCAGCCCGACAGGCCCGAACACCGGGGAGCTGTTTTTT.

This rearrangement joins TRBV23-1 to TRBJ2-1; perhaps TRBD2 as D (6 bases). TRBV23-1 is an open reading frame, and its role is uncertain. V lost 10 bases and J 9 bases, leaving 19 bases between the germline ends. The CDR3 consists of 13 residues. The CDR3 is CANGTGLPFEQFF. In nucleotides, the CDR3 is TGCGCCAACGGGACTGGACTGCCGTTTGAGCAGTTCTTC.

This chain's CDR3 is CASSIDSLSGNTIYF. CDR3 DNA sequence: TGCGCCAGCAGCATCGACAGTTTATCCGGAAACACCATATATTTT. V gene TRBV4-1 combines with J gene TRBJ1-3; possible D gene TRBD1, 5 bases. CDR1 MGHRA and CDR2 YSYEKL come from the germline V gene. The V gene lost 5 bases and the J gene lost 4 bases, with 15 bases spanning the gap. The CDR3 is 15 residues long.

The chain recombines TRBV9 with TRBJ2-5; 7 positions agree with TRBD1. Germline CDR1 is SGDLS and CDR2 is YYNGEE. This CDR3 region has 15 residues. V shed 3 bases and J 5 bases; nucleotides not matched to a gene: 10. For the CDR3, the DNA is TGTGCCAGCAGCGCAACACCGACAGGGCGGGAGACCCAGTACTTC. As protein: CASSATPTGRETQYF.

The gene calls are TRBV10-3 and TRBJ2-5; 14 nucleotides line up with TRBD2. In germline, CDR1 is ENHRY, CDR2 SYGVKD. The CDR3 loop spans 21 amino acids. After removal of 6 bases from V and 5 bases from J, the junction contained 23 bases not matched to a gene. DNA for the CDR3: TGTGCCATCAGCTCAAAGGGGACTAGCGGGAGTATTAACGGTGACGGGGAGACCCAGTACTTC. This sequence encodes CAISSKGTSGSINGDGETQYF.

The chain joins TRBV7-2 to TRBJ2-1; 14 nucleotides align to TRBD2. CDR1 is SGHTA and CDR2 is FQGNSA in the germline V gene. Unmatched junction bases numbered 9, after V lost 5 bases and J lost 9 bases. The CDR3 length is 16 residues. In nucleotides, the CDR3 is TGTGCCAGCAGCGTCAGACTAGCGGGGGGGCCGGGTGAGCAGTTCTTC. This translates into CASSVRLAGGPGEQFF.

The rearrangement links TRBV7-6 to TRBJ2-1; 14 bases line up with TRBD2. This CDR3 region has 15 residues. With V trimmed by 5 bases and J by 9 bases, 6 bases remained unmatched. Germline V gene data show CDR1 as SGHVS and CDR2 as FNYEAQ. CDR3 coding DNA: TGTGCCAGCAGCGCCGGACTAGCGGGAGGAGGTGAGCAGTTCTTC. The encoded protein is CASSAGLAGGGEQFF.

The genes are TRBV27 and TRBJ1-2, with unresolved D. Trimming cost V 3 bases and J 2 bases, with 10 bases left between them. The germline gives CDR1 MNHEY, CDR2 SMNVEV (reference sequence). The CDR3 totals 14 residues. The CDR3 sequence is CASSFSGINYGYTF. The CDR3 DNA follows: TGTGCCAGCAGTTTCTCAGGAATAAACTATGGCTACACCTTC.